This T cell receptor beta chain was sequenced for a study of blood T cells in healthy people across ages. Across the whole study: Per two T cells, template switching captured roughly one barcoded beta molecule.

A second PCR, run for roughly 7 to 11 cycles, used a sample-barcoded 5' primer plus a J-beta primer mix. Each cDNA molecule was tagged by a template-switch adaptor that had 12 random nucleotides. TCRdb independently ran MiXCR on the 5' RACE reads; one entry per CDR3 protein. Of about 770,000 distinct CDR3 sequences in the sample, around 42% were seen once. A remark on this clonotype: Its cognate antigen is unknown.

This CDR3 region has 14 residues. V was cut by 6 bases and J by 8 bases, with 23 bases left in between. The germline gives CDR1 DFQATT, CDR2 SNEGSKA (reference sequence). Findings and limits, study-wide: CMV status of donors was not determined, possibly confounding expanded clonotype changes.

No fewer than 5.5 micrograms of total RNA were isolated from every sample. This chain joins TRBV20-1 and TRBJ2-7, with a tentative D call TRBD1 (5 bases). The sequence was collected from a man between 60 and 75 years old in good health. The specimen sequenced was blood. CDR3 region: CSASTPGQGRKQYF. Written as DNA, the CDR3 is TGCAGTGCCTCCACCCCCGGGCAGGGTAGGAAGCAGTACTTC.